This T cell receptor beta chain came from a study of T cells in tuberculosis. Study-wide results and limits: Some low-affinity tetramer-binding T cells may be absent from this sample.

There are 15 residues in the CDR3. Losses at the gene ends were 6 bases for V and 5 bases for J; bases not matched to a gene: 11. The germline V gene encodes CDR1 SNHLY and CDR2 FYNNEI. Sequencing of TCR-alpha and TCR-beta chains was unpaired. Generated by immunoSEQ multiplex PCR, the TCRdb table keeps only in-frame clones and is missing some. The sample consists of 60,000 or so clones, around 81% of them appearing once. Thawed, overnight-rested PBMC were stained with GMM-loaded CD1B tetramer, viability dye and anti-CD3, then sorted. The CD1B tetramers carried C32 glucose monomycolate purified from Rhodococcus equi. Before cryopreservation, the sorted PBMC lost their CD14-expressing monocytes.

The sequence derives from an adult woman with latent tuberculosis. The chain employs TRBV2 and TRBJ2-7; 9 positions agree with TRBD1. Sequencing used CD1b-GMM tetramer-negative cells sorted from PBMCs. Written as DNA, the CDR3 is TGTGCCAGCAGGCGACCCGGGACAGGGCGACACGAGCAGTACTTC. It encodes CASRRPGTGRHEQYF.